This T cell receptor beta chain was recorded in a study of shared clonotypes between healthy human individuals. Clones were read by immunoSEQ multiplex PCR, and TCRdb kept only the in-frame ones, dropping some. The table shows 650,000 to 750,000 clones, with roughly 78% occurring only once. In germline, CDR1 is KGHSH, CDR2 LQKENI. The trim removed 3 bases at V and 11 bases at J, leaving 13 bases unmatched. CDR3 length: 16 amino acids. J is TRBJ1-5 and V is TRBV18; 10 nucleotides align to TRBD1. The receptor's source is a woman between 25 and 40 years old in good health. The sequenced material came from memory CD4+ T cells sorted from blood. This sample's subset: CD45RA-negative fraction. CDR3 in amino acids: CASSPSTGGGSVSQHF. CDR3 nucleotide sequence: TGTGCCAGCTCACCCTCGACAGGGGGCGGTTCTGTATCCCAGCATTTT.